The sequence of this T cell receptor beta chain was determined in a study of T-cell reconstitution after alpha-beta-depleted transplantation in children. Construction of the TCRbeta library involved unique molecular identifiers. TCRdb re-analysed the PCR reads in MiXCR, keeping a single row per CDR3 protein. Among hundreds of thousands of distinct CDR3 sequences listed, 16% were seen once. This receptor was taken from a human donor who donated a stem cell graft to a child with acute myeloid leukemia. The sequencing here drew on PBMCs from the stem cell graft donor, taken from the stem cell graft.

The CDR3 DNA sequence: TGCGCCAGCAGCCAAGATCGATCTGGGGCCTCCTACGAGCAGTACTTC. This codes for CASSQDRSGASYEQYF. The rearrangement joins TRBV4-3 to TRBJ2-7; possible D gene TRBD1, 5 bases. Trimming took off 0 bases at V and 0 bases at J, with 12 bases between the two ends. Germline V gives CDR1 LGHNA, CDR2 YSLEER. The CDR3 length is 16 residues.